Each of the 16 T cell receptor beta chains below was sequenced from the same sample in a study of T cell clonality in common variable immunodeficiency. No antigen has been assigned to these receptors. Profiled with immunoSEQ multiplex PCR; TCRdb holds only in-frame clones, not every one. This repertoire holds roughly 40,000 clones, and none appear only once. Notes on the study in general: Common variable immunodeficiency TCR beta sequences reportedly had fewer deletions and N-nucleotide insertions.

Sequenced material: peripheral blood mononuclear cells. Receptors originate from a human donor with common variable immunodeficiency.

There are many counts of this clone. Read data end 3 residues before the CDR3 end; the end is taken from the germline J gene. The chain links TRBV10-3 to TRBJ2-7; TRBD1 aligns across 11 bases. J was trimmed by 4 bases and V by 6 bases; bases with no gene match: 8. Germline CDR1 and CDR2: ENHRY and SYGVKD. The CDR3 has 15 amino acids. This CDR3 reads CAISDPGQGGYEQYF. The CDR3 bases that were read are TGTGCCATCAGCGATCCGGGACAGGGGGGATACGAG.

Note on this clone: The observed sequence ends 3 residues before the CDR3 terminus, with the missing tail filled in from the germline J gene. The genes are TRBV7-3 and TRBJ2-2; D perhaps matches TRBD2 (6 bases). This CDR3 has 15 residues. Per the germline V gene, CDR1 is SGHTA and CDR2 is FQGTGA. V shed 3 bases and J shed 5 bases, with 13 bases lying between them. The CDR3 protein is CASSFIHGGTGELFF. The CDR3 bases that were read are TGTGCCAGCAGCTTCATCCACGGGGGAACCGGGGAG.

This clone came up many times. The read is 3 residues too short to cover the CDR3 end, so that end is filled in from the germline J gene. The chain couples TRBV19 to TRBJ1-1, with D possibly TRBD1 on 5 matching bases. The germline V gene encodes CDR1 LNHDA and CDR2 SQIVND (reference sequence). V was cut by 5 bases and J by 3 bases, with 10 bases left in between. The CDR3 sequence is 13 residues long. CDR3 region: CASSLGGDTEAFF. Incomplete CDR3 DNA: TGTGCCAGTAGTCTCGGGGGTGACACTGAA. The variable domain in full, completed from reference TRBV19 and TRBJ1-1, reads DGGITQSPKYLFRKEGQNVTLSCEQNLNHDAMYWYRQDPGQGLRLIYYSQIVNDFQKGDIAEGYSVSREKKESFPLTVTSAQKNPTAFYLCASSLGGDTEAFFGQGTRLTVV.

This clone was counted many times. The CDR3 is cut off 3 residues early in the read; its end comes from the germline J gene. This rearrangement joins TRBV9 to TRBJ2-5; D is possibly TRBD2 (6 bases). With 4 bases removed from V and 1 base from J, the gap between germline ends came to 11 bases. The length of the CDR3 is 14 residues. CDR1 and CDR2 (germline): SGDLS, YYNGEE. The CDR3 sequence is CASSRRGGQETQYF. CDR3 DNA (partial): TGTGCCAGCAGCCGACGGGGAGGCCAAGAGACC.

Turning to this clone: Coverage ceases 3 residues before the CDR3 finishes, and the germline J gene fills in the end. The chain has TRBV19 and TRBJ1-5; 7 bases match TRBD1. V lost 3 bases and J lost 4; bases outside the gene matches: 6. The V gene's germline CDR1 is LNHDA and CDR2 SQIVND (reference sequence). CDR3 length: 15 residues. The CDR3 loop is CASSMGTAGNQPQHF. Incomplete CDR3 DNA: TGTGCCAGTAGTATGGGGACAGCGGGAAATCAGCCC.

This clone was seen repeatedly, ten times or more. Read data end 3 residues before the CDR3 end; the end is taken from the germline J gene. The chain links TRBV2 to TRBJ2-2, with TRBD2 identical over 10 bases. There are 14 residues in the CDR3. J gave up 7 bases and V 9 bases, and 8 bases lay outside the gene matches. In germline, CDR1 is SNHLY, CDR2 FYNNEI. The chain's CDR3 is CASRASGGDGELFF. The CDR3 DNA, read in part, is TGTGCCAGTAGGGCTAGCGGGGGTGACGGGGAG.

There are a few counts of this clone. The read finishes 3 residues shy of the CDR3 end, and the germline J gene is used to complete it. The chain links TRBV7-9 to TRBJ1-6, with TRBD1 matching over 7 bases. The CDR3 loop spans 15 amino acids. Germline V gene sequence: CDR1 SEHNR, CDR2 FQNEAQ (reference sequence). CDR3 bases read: TGTGCCAGCTCCCCCGGCGGGACAGCCGTCGACCCC. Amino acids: CASSPGGTAVDP. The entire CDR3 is CASSPGGTAVDPLHF. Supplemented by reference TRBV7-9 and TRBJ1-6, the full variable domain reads DTGVSQNPRHKITKRGQNVTFRCDPISEHNRLYWYRQTLGQGPEFLTYFQNEAQLEKSRLLSDRFSAERPKGSFSTLEIQRTEQGDSAMYLCASSPGGTAVDPLHFGNGTRLTVT.

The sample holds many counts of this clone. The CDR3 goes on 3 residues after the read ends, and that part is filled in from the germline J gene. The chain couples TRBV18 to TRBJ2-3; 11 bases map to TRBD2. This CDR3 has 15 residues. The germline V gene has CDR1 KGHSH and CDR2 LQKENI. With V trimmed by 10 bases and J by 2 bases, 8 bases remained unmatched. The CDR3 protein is CATNVAGGPTDTQYF. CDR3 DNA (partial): TGTGCCACAAATGTAGCGGGAGGGCCCACAGATACG. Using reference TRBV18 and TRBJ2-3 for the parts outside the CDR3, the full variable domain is NAGVMQNPRHLVRRRGQEARLRCSPMKGHSHVYWYRQLPEEGLKFMVYLQKENIIDESGMPKERFSAEFPKEGPSILRIQQVVRGDSAAYFCATNVAGGPTDTQYFGPGTRLTVL.

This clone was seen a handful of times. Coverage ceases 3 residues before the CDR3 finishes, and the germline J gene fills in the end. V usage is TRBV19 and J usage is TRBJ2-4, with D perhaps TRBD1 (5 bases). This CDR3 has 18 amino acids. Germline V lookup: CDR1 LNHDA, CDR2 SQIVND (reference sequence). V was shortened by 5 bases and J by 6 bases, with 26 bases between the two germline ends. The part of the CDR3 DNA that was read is TGTGCCAGTAGTCCGACCCCGAGGAGTGGGGCGCCCGGAAACATT. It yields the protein CASSPTPRSGAPGNI. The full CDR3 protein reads CASSPTPRSGAPGNIQYF. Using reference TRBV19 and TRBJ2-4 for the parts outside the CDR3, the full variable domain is DGGITQSPKYLFRKEGQNVTLSCEQNLNHDAMYWYRQDPGQGLRLIYYSQIVNDFQKGDIAEGYSVSREKKESFPLTVTSAQKNPTAFYLCASSPTPRSGAPGNIQYFGAGTRLSVL.

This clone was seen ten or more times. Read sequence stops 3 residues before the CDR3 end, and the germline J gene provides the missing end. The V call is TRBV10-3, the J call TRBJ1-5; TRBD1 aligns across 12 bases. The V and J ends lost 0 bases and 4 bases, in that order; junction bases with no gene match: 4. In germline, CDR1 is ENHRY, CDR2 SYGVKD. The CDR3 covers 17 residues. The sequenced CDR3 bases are TGTGCCATCAGTGAGTCTCCGGGACAGGGGGCTAATCAGCCC. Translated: CAISESPGQGANQP. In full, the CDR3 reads CAISESPGQGANQPQHF.

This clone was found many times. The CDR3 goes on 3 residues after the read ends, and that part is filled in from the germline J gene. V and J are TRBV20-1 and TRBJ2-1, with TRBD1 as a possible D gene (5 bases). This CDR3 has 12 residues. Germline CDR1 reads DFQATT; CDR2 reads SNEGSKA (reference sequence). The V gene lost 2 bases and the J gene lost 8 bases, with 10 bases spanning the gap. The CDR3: CSARRQQDEQFF. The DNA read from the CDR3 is TGCAGTGCTAGACGACAGCAAGATGAG.

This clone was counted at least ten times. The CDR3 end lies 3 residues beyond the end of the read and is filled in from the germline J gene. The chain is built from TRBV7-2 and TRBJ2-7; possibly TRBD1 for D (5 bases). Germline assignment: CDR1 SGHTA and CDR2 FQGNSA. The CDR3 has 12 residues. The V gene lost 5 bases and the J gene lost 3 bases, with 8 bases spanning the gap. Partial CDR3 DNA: TGTGCCAGCAGCGGCAGGGTCTACGAG. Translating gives CASSGRVYE. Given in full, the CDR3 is CASSGRVYEQYF.

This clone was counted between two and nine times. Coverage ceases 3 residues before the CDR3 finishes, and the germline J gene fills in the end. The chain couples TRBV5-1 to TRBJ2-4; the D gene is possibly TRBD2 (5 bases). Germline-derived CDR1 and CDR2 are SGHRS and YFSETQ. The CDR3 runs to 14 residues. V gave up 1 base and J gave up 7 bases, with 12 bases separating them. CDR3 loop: CASSLTSGGNIQYF. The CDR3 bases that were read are TGCGCCAGCAGCTTGACCTCGGGCGGGAACATT. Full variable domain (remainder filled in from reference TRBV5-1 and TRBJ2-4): KAGVTQTPRYLIKTRGQQVTLSCSPISGHRSVSWYQQTPGQGLQFLFEYFSETQRNKGNFPGRFSGRQFSNSRSEMNVSTLELGDSALYLCASSLTSGGNIQYFGAGTRLSVL.

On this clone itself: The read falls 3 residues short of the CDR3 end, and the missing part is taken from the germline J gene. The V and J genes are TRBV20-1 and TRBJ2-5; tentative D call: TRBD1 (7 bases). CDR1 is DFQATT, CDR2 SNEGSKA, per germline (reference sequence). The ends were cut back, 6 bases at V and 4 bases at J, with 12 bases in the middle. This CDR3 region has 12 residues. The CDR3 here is CSAQGGSETQYF. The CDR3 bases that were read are TGCAGTGCCCAGGGGGGCTCAGAGACC.

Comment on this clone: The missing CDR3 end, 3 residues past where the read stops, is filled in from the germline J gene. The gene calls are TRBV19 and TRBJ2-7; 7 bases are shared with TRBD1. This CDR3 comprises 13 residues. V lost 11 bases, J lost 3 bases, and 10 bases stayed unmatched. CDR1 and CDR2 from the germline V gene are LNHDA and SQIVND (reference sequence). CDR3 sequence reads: CAAEGQRLYEQYF. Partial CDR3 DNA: TGTGCCGCTGAGGGACAGAGGCTCTACGAG.

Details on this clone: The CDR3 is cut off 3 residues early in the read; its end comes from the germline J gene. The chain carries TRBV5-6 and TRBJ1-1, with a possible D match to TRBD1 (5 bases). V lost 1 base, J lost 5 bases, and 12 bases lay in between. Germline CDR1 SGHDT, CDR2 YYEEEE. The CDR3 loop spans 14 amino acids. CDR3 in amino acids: CASSLSSGITEAFF. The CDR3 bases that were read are TGTGCCAGCAGCTTGTCTTCAGGGATAACTGAA. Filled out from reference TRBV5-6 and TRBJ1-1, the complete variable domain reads DAGVTQSPTHLIKTRGQQVTLRCSPKSGHDTVSWYQQALGQGPQFIFQYYEEEERQRGNFPDRFSGHQFPNYSSELNVNALLLGDSALYLCASSLSSGITEAFFGQGTRLTVV.